This T cell receptor beta chain was identified during a study of control samples from healthy donors and cancer patients. CDR3 size: 12 residues. V dropped 6 bases and J dropped 2 bases, with 7 bases sitting between them. The V gene's germline CDR1 is MNHEY and CDR2 SMNVEV (reference sequence). The assay was immunoSEQ multiplex PCR, and TCRdb's table has in-frame clones only and misses some. The data show 100,000 to 150,000 clones, 89% seen once. The chain uses TRBV27 and TRBJ1-1, with D uncertain. This receptor was obtained from a man between 45 and 60 years old in good health. Sample: blood. The CDR3 DNA follows: TGTGCCAGCAGGGAGGGTAACACTGAAGCTTTCTTT. The encoded protein is CASREGNTEAFF.